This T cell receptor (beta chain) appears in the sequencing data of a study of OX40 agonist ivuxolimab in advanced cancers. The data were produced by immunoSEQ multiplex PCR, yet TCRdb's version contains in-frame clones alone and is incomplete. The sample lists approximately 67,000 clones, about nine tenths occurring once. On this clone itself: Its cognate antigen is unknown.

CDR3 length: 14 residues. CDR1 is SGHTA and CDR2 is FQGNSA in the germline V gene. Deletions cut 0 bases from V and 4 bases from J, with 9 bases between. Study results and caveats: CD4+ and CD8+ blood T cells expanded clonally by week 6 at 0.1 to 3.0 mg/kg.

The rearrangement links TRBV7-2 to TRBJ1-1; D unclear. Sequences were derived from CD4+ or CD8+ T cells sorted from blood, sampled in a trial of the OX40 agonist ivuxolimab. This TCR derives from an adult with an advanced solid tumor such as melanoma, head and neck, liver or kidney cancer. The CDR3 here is CASSLAVFFTEAFF. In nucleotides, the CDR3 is TGTGCCAGCAGCTTAGCGGTTTTTTTCACTGAAGCTTTCTTT.